Below are 5 T cell receptor beta chains sequenced from a single sample in a study of T cell responses to AZD1222 COVID-19 vaccine. Profiled with immunoSEQ multiplex PCR; TCRdb holds only in-frame clones, not every one. Among some 100,000 clones listed, 92% were seen once. The sample consisted of peripheral blood, taken on day 0 of AZD1222 vaccination. Receptors originate from an adult in good health.

The gene calls are TRBV5-1 and TRBJ1-1, with no clear D. V lost 0 bases to trimming and J lost 2 bases, with 8 bases between them. The CDR3 contains 14 residues. From germline, CDR1 is SGHRS and CDR2 YFSETQ. The CDR3 is CASSLGETNTEAFF. The CDR3 bases are TGCGCCAGCAGCTTGGGGGAGACAAACACTGAAGCTTTCTTT. Using reference TRBV5-1 and TRBJ1-1 for the parts outside the CDR3, the full variable domain is KAGVTQTPRYLIKTRGQQVTLSCSPISGHRSVSWYQQTPGQGLQFLFEYFSETQRNKGNFPGRFSGRQFSNSRSEMNVSTLELGDSALYLCASSLGETNTEAFFGQGTRLTVV.

V usage is TRBV19 and J usage is TRBJ1-6; D is undetermined. V dropped 4 bases and J dropped 14 bases, with 21 bases sitting between them. The germline CDR1 and CDR2 sequences are LNHDA and SQIVND (reference sequence). The CDR3 extends over 15 amino acids. The CDR3 DNA is TGTGCCAGTAGTACCACCCGGCTCGTGGATAGCACCCTCCACTTT. It encodes CASSTTRLVDSTLHF. The whole variable domain, remainder taken from reference TRBV19 and TRBJ1-6, is DGGITQSPKYLFRKEGQNVTLSCEQNLNHDAMYWYRQDPGQGLRLIYYSQIVNDFQKGDIAEGYSVSREKKESFPLTVTSAQKNPTAFYLCASSTTRLVDSTLHFGNGTRLTVT.

This clone was counted a few times. The J gene is TRBJ2-3, the V gene TRBV19, with 10 positions matching TRBD2. Germline values: CDR1 LNHDA, CDR2 SQIVND (reference sequence). The CDR3 covers 18 residues. The J segment lost 1 base and the V segment lost 2 bases, leaving 9 bases of the junction unmatched. The DNA of the CDR3 is TGTGCCAGTAGTATACAATCGACTAGCGGGTTGGGCACAGATACGCAGTATTTT. Its translation: CASSIQSTSGLGTDTQYF.

This chain uses TRBV6-5 with TRBJ1-1, with TRBD1 identical over 12 bases. Germline lookup yields CDR1 MNHEY and CDR2 SVGAGI. This CDR3 region has 16 residues. V was clipped by 2 bases and J by 5 bases; unmatched bases: 6. The CDR3 bases are TGTGCCAGCAGTTACGTGGGGACAGGGGGCAGAACTGAAGCTTTCTTT. Its protein product is CASSYVGTGGRTEAFF.

This clone occurred once. This chain joins TRBV13 and TRBJ2-3; 12 bases line up with TRBD2. The trim removed 3 bases at V and 6 bases at J, leaving 7 bases unmatched. The CDR3 is 16 amino acids. Germline CDR1 is PRHDT and CDR2 is FYEKMQ (reference sequence). For the CDR3, the DNA is TGTGCCAGCAGCTTTGCAGGGACTAGCGGGTTCGATACGCAGTATTTT. Translation gives CASSFAGTSGFDTQYF.